These 31 T cell receptor beta chains share one sample of origin, sequenced in a study of blood T cell repertoires in COVID-19. Profiling relied on immunoSEQ multiplex PCR, and the TCRdb table lists in-frame clones only, not all of them. Of fewer than 250,000 clones in the sample, around 85% were seen once. The sample taken for sequencing was peripheral blood. Every receptor here comes from a woman in her 50s with acute or convalescent COVID-19.

This clone has just a few counts. The CDR3 here is CASSFSGLNQPQHF. The CDR3 bases are TGTGCCAGCAGTTTCAGCGGGCTCAATCAGCCCCAGCATTTT. The rearrangement joins TRBV27 to TRBJ1-5, with no clear D. The CDR3 consists of 14 residues. Trimming took off 3 bases at V and 3 bases at J, with 9 bases between the two ends. Germline CDR1 and CDR2: MNHEY and SMNVEV (reference sequence).

The chain has TRBV5-1 and TRBJ1-1; maybe TRBD1 (5 bases). Germline V gene data show CDR1 as SGHRS and CDR2 as YFSETQ. The CDR3 is made up of 13 amino acids. V was pared by 0 bases and J by 5 bases, with 8 bases between. CDR3 in DNA: TGCGCCAGCAGCTTGGTAGGGGATACTGAAGCTTTCTTT. The encoded protein is CASSLVGDTEAFF. Full variable domain (remainder filled in from reference TRBV5-1 and TRBJ1-1): KAGVTQTPRYLIKTRGQQVTLSCSPISGHRSVSWYQQTPGQGLQFLFEYFSETQRNKGNFPGRFSGRQFSNSRSEMNVSTLELGDSALYLCASSLVGDTEAFFGQGTRLTVV.

The rearrangement links TRBV4-1 to TRBJ2-1; 7 bases are shared with TRBD1. Per the germline V gene, CDR1 is MGHRA and CDR2 is YSYEKL. The CDR3 totals 13 residues. V lost 4 bases and J lost 5; bases outside the gene matches: 2. This chain's CDR3 is CASSLTGNNEQFF. CDR3 coding DNA: TGCGCCAGCAGCCTGACAGGGAACAATGAGCAGTTCTTC.

This clone has only one observation. In nucleotides, the CDR3 is TGTGCCAGCAGCGGGGAGGACCAGGGAGCTTTCTTT. Translating it yields CASSGEDQGAFF. The chain has TRBV5-4 and TRBJ1-1; the D gene is possibly TRBD1 (5 bases). V lost 4 bases and J 10 bases, leaving 14 bases between the germline ends. The CDR3 contains 12 residues. The germline CDR1 and CDR2 sequences are SGHNT and YYREEE (reference sequence).

V and J are TRBV7-2 and TRBJ2-3; 10 bases match TRBD2. CDR3 size: 16 residues. Germline CDR1 and CDR2: SGHTA and FQGNSA. The V gene end was trimmed by 0 bases and the J gene end by 5 bases; junction bases not matched to a gene: 5. The CDR3 reads CASSLASGGTGDTQYF. For the CDR3, the DNA is TGTGCCAGCAGCTTAGCTAGCGGGGGGACAGGAGATACGCAGTATTTT.

The chain joins TRBV10-2 to TRBJ2-2; D gene unclear. The CDR3 contains 12 residues. Germline CDR1 WSHSY, CDR2 SAAADI. The ends were cut back, 4 bases at V and 6 bases at J, with 6 bases in the middle. CDR3 loop: CASSAVPGELFF. In DNA, the CDR3 is TGCGCCAGCAGTGCCGTCCCCGGGGAGCTGTTTTTT.

The rearrangement links TRBV6-5 to TRBJ1-1; no clear D. V was cut by 7 bases and J by 0 bases, with 15 bases left in between. Germline values: CDR1 MNHEY, CDR2 SVGAGI. This CDR3 contains 15 residues. The CDR3 protein is CASIHGESVNTEAFF. The CDR3 bases are TGTGCCAGCATCCACGGGGAATCGGTGAACACTGAAGCTTTCTTT.

This chain links TRBV11-3 with TRBJ2-2, with D unresolved. CDR1 SGHNT and CDR2 YENEEA come from the germline V gene. The CDR3 is 15 residues long. The ends were cut back, 1 base at V and 2 bases at J, with 8 bases in the middle. The chain's CDR3 is CASSLGGQNTGELFF. CDR3 in DNA: TGTGCCAGCAGCTTAGGTGGGCAAAACACCGGGGAGCTGTTTTTT.

CDR3 region: CASSQRGQGRNQPQHF. The CDR3 DNA is TGTGCCAGCAGCCAGCGAGGACAGGGTCGCAATCAGCCCCAGCATTTT. The chain recombines TRBV5-6 with TRBJ1-5, with TRBD1 identical over 8 bases. The germline V gene encodes CDR1 SGHDT and CDR2 YYEEEE. V shed 4 bases, J shed 2 bases, and the junction held 8 bases outside the gene matches. The CDR3 runs 16 residues.

This chain connects TRBV6-2 or TRBV6-3 to TRBJ1-5; 7 positions agree with TRBD1. CDR3 size: 17 residues. Per the germline V gene, CDR1 is MNHEY and CDR2 is SVGEGT. J was trimmed by 0 bases and V by 5 bases; bases with no gene match: 10. CDR3 in DNA: TGTGCCAGCAGTCCCCGGACAGGACCATATAGCAATCAGCCCCAGCATTTT. It specifies CASSPRTGPYSNQPQHF.

The chain couples TRBV18 to TRBJ2-3, with 7 bases aligning to TRBD2. After removal of 1 base from V and 3 bases from J, the junction contained 4 bases not matched to a gene. CDR3 length equals 15 residues. CDR1 KGHSH and CDR2 LQKENI come from the germline V gene. The CDR3 spells CASSPQRGRTDTQYF. Written as DNA, the CDR3 is TGTGCCAGCTCACCACAGCGGGGACGTACAGATACGCAGTATTTT.

The V and J genes are TRBV11-2 and TRBJ1-6, with 8 bases fitting TRBD1. After removal of 3 bases from V and 8 bases from J, the junction contained 6 bases not matched to a gene. In germline, CDR1 is SGHAT, CDR2 FQNNGV. The CDR3 sequence is 15 residues long. The CDR3 loop reads CASSFFQGAHSPLHF. The CDR3 bases are TGTGCCAGCAGCTTCTTTCAGGGGGCTCATTCACCCCTCCACTTT.

V and J are TRBV3-1 (or the pseudogene TRBV3-2) and TRBJ1-5; TRBD1 agrees at 7 bases. The CDR3 loop spans 14 amino acids. With 3 bases clipped from V and 4 bases from J, the junction kept 3 bases outside the gene matches. Germline V CDR1 and CDR2: LGHDT, YNNKEL (reference sequence). CDR3 region: CASSQGRGNQPQHF. CDR3 nucleotides: TGTGCCAGCAGCCAGGGCAGGGGGAATCAGCCCCAGCATTTT.

The V and J genes are TRBV7-2 and TRBJ2-3; 7 nucleotides match TRBD2. Germline V gives CDR1 SGHTA, CDR2 FQGNSA. J lost 5 bases, V lost 1 base, and 6 bases had no gene match. CDR3 size: 15 residues. The CDR3 DNA reads as TGTGCCAGCAGCTTAGGGGAGGGCCCTATAGATACGCAGTATTTT. It yields the protein CASSLGEGPIDTQYF. Filled out from reference TRBV7-2 and TRBJ2-3, the complete variable domain reads GAGVSQSPSNKVTEKGKDVELRCDPISGHTALYWYRQSLGQGLEFLIYFQGNSAPDKSGLPSDRFSAERTGGSVSTLTIQRTQQEDSAVYLCASSLGEGPIDTQYFGPGTRLTVL.

This sequence joins TRBV18 and TRBJ2-5, with a weak D call TRBD1 (5 bases). With 4 bases removed from V and 2 bases from J, the gap between germline ends came to 8 bases. This CDR3 region has 13 residues. CDR1 and CDR2 from the germline V gene are KGHSH and LQKENI. The CDR3 here is CASSQGEQETQYF. For the CDR3, the DNA is TGTGCCAGCTCACAAGGGGAACAAGAGACCCAGTACTTC.

This chain's CDR3 is CASSESNRAGANVLTF. CDR3 DNA: TGCGCCAGCAGTGAGTCGAACAGGGCTGGGGCCAACGTCCTGACTTTC. The rearrangement uses TRBV10-2 and TRBJ2-6; TRBD1 might be the D (6 bases). The CDR3 runs 16 residues. Trimming pared 0 bases from V and 2 bases from J, leaving 8 bases between. Looked up from germline, CDR1 is WSHSY and CDR2 is SAAADI.

The CDR3 spells CASSLAGPRPAFF. CDR3 bases: TGTGCCAGCAGCTTAGCGGGGCCCCGGCCCGCTTTCTTT. The rearrangement uses TRBV7-9 and TRBJ1-1, with a tentative D call TRBD1 (5 bases). Germline V lookup: CDR1 SEHNR, CDR2 FQNEAQ (reference sequence). CDR3 length: 13 residues. V lost 0 bases, J lost 11 bases, and 13 bases lay in between.

The sample holds a few counts of this clone. This chain connects TRBV5-1 to TRBJ2-3, with 10 nucleotides matching TRBD2. Germline V gene lookup returns CDR1 SGHRS and CDR2 YFSETQ. V was clipped by 0 bases and J by 6 bases; unmatched bases: 10. CDR3 length: 17 amino acids. CDR3 nucleotide sequence: TGCGCCAGCAGCTTGGGACAAGGACTAGCGGCAGCGGATACGCAGTATTTT. Translating it yields CASSLGQGLAAADTQYF.

CDR3 DNA: TGTGCCAGCAGCTCCAGCTACGAGCAGTACTTC. It codes for CASSSSYEQYF. The chain links TRBV3-1 (or the pseudogene TRBV3-2) to TRBJ2-7, with D unresolved. The ends were cut back, 5 bases at V and 3 bases at J, with 5 bases in the middle. Germline values: CDR1 LGHDT, CDR2 YNNKEL (reference sequence). The CDR3 is 11 residues long.

A note on this clone: Other DNA sequences in this specimen translate into the identical CDR3. The chain carries TRBV7-9 and TRBJ1-3; a possible D gene is TRBD1 (5 bases). CDR1 SEHNR and CDR2 FQNEAQ come from the germline V gene (reference sequence). The CDR3 spans 16 residues. The V end lost 1 base, the J end lost 0 bases, and 10 bases lay between the germline ends. CDR3 region: CASSLDARASGNTIYF. For the CDR3, the DNA is TGTGCCAGCAGCTTAGACGCCAGGGCCTCTGGAAACACCATATATTTT. The full variable domain, completed using reference TRBV7-9 and TRBJ1-3, is DTGVSQNPRHKITKRGQNVTFRCDPISEHNRLYWYRQTLGQGPEFLTYFQNEAQLEKSRLLSDRFSAERPKGSFSTLEIQRTEQGDSAMYLCASSLDARASGNTIYFGEGSWLTVV.

In its sample, this clone was seen a few times. CDR3 in amino acids: CASSATGGSQPQHF. The CDR3 bases are TGTGCCAGCAGTGCGACAGGGGGGAGTCAGCCCCAGCATTTT. V gene TRBV9 combines with J gene TRBJ1-5; TRBD1 matches 9 bases. Germline CDR1 SGDLS, CDR2 YYNGEE. CDR3 length: 14 amino acids. V lost 5 bases to trimming and J lost 6 bases; unmatched junction nucleotides: 6. Looking up the rest from reference TRBV9 and TRBJ1-5 gives the full variable domain: DSGVTQTPKHLITATGQRVTLRCSPRSGDLSVYWYQQSLDQGLQFLIQYYNGEERAKGNILERFSAQQFPDLHSELNLSSLELGDSALYFCASSATGGSQPQHFGDGTRLSIL.

The chain uses TRBV7-2 and TRBJ2-2; D remains unclear. Germline CDR1 reads SGHTA; CDR2 reads FQGNSA. The germline V and J ends were trimmed by 5 bases and 6 bases, with 7 bases remaining between them. This CDR3 spans 12 amino acids. CDR3 in amino acids: CASSPHSGELFF. CDR3 nucleotides: TGTGCCAGCAGCCCCCATTCCGGGGAGCTGTTTTTT. The full variable domain, with the rest looked up from reference TRBV7-2 and TRBJ2-2, is GAGVSQSPSNKVTEKGKDVELRCDPISGHTALYWYRQSLGQGLEFLIYFQGNSAPDKSGLPSDRFSAERTGGSVSTLTIQRTQQEDSAVYLCASSPHSGELFFGEGSRLTVL.

V gene TRBV5-1 combines with J gene TRBJ2-7; TRBD1 is a possible D gene (6 bases). V lost 4 bases and J lost 7, with 12 bases in between. This CDR3 spans 12 amino acids. Per the germline V gene, CDR1 is SGHRS and CDR2 is YFSETQ. CDR3 region: CASSQDSWEQYF. The CDR3, as DNA: TGCGCCAGCAGCCAGGACAGCTGGGAGCAGTACTTC.

J is TRBJ1-6 and V is TRBV5-4; the D is unclear. Trimming removed 2 bases at V and 4 bases at J, with 7 bases between. Germline CDR1 and CDR2: SGHNT and YYREEE (reference sequence). This CDR3 is built from 14 residues. The CDR3 DNA is TGTGCCAGCAGCTTCTACGGTTATAATTCACCCCTCCACTTT. Translated: CASSFYGYNSPLHF. Variable domain in full (rest from reference TRBV5-4 and TRBJ1-6): ETGVTQSPTHLIKTRGQQVTLRCSSQSGHNTVSWYQQALGQGPQFIFQYYREEENGRGNFPPRFSGLQFPNYSSELNVNALELDDSALYLCASSFYGYNSPLHFGNGTRLTVT.

The J gene is TRBJ1-6, the V gene TRBV6-5, with D possibly being TRBD1 (5 bases). CDR1 is MNHEY and CDR2 is SVGAGI in the germline V gene. CDR3 length: 15 residues. V gave up 2 bases and J gave up 9 bases, with 14 bases separating them. The CDR3 DNA sequence: TGTGCCAGCAGTTACAGCGTGCAGGGTCGTTCACCCCTCCACTTT. This gives the protein CASSYSVQGRSPLHF.

The chain links TRBV24-1 to TRBJ1-1; the match to TRBD1 covers 10 bases. CDR3 length: 14 residues. The V gene end was trimmed by 2 bases and the J gene end by 11 bases; junction bases not matched to a gene: 7. From germline, CDR1 is KGHDR and CDR2 SFDVKD. CDR3 coding DNA: TGTGCCACCAGTGATTCGGGGACAGGGGCATCGGCTTTCTTT. It is translated as CATSDSGTGASAFF.

The V and J genes are TRBV19 and TRBJ1-1; weak D call: TRBD1 (6 bases). CDR1 and CDR2 from the germline V gene are LNHDA and SQIVND (reference sequence). V lost 4 bases to trimming and J lost 2 bases, with 17 bases between them. CDR3 size: 16 residues. DNA for the CDR3: TGTGCCAGTAGTACCCCTTCGGGGGGGGGCAACACTGAAGCTTTCTTT. Translation gives CASSTPSGGGNTEAFF. The whole variable domain, remainder taken from reference TRBV19 and TRBJ1-1, is DGGITQSPKYLFRKEGQNVTLSCEQNLNHDAMYWYRQDPGQGLRLIYYSQIVNDFQKGDIAEGYSVSREKKESFPLTVTSAQKNPTAFYLCASSTPSGGGNTEAFFGQGTRLTVV.

The CDR3 coding sequence is TGTGCCAGCAGCCCGACAGGGGGAGGTGAGCAGTTCTTC. This translates into CASSPTGGGEQFF. J is TRBJ2-1 and V is TRBV6-6, with TRBD1 matching 9 bases. CDR1 MNHNY and CDR2 SVGAGI come from the germline V gene (reference sequence). After removal of 6 bases from V and 9 bases from J, the junction contained 6 bases not matched to a gene. The CDR3 contains 13 residues.

The count of this clone is one. The chain links TRBV6-5 to TRBJ2-7, with TRBD2 matching over 8 bases. The CDR3 consists of 14 residues. With 6 bases clipped from V and 1 base from J, the junction kept 5 bases outside the gene matches. CDR1 and CDR2 from the germline V gene are MNHEY and SVGAGI. The DNA for the CDR3 is TGTGCCAGCAGAGGAGCGGGGGAATCCTACGAGCAGTACTTC. It encodes CASRGAGESYEQYF.

CDR3 sequence: CASSPTGGKDEQFF. In nucleotides, the CDR3 is TGTGCCAGCAGCCCTACGGGGGGGAAGGATGAGCAGTTCTTC. The chain recombines TRBV11-3 with TRBJ2-1; 8 positions match TRBD2. The CDR3 is 14 amino acids. Germline loops: CDR1 SGHNT, CDR2 YENEEA. The V and J ends lost 5 bases and 8 bases, in that order; junction bases with no gene match: 8.

The chain carries TRBV3-1 (or the pseudogene TRBV3-2) and TRBJ2-3; 13 bases fit TRBD2. This CDR3 has 19 amino acids. The germline CDR1 and CDR2 sequences are LGHDT and YNNKEL (reference sequence). V lost 4 bases, J lost 0 bases, and 10 bases stayed unmatched. The CDR3 region has the DNA TGTGCCAGCAGCCGTACCGGGACTAGCGGGACCTCTAGCACAGATACGCAGTATTTT. This codes for CASSRTGTSGTSSTDTQYF.